This T cell receptor beta chain was captured in a study of metastatic and nonmetastatic thyroid tumors. TCRdb used MiXCR to call clones anew from the PCR reads. The repertoire holds over 10,000 clones, roughly 31% seen once, with approximately 14% in the top ten. With 6 bases clipped from V and 8 bases from J, the junction kept 21 bases outside the gene matches. In germline, CDR1 is KGHSH, CDR2 LQKENI. The CDR3 extends over 18 amino acids. Thyroid surgery took place with no prior treatment in any patient. Sequenced sample: tumor tissue. The TCR was taken from a male donor with papillary thyroid cancer or a benign thyroid nodule (not recorded which). Some clones in this sample may be carry-over from other donors' samples. The chain combines TRBV18 with TRBJ1-3; TRBD1 matches at 8 bases. CDR3 bases: TGTGCCAGCTCTGCTACCGGGCCTACAGGGGGATCAGGATACACCATATATTTT. This codes for CASSATGPTGGSGYTIYF.